Listed below are T cell receptor beta chains from one sample, sequenced in a study of identical twins. TCRdb used MiXCR to reprocess the 5' RACE reads, holding one entry per CDR3 protein. The data hold 410,000 or so distinct CDR3 sequences, with 15% to 20% observed a single time. The sample taken for sequencing was naive T cells sorted from blood. These receptors were obtained from a man aged 45-65 years in good health. CDR3s include the opening cysteine and the closing phenylalanine or tryptophan. A D gene is named only where the DNA matches it firmly.

>TRBJ2-1|TRBV29-1|.
CSVGYRSNEQFF
>TRBJ2-1|TRBV28|.
CASSSLGGGTPYNEQFF
>TRBJ1-1|TRBV29-1|.
CSVEVRQGPAEAFF
>TRBJ2-5|TRBV24-1|TRBD1
CATSAGTGGLETQYF
>TRBJ2-1|TRBV20-1|.
CSALGKGYNEQFF
>TRBJ2-1|TRBV19|TRBD1
CASTWDRGDNEQFF
>TRBJ1-1|TRBV29-1|.
CSVALVTAEAFF
>TRBJ2-1|TRBV5-1|TRBD2
CASNLGGAQFF
>TRBJ2-1|TRBV11-2|TRBD2
CASSFDRLAAFF
>TRBJ2-7|TRBV12-3/TRBV12-4|TRBD1
CASSFAGQGPYEQYF
>TRBJ2-4|TRBV4-2|TRBD1
CASSKDRGPATAKNIQYF
>TRBJ2-7|TRBV28|TRBD1
CASSFGQGGYEQYF
>TRBJ2-1|TRBV5-1|.
CASSLVMGSSYNEQFF
>TRBJ2-3|TRBV6-2/TRBV6-3|.
CASSYSIDRTQTDTQYF
>TRBJ2-1|TRBV14|TRBD2
CASSQDLFSSGRQKTSSYNEQFF
>TRBJ2-5|TRBV3-1|TRBD2
CASSQDRWTSGPQETQYF
>TRBJ1-2|TRBV2|.
CATRSIGDGGYTF
>TRBJ2-7|TRBV6-1|.
CASGNLARASEQYF
>TRBJ2-7|TRBV6-5|.
CASSLSGQGGRVYEQYF
>TRBJ2-5|TRBV20-1|TRBD1
CSASRQGETQYF
>TRBJ2-5|TRBV2|TRBD1
CASSTDRLIRETQYF
>TRBJ2-2|TRBV15|.
CATSNGSFWNTGELFF
>TRBJ2-7|TRBV3-1|.
CASSQVAGTGGARQYF
>.|TRBV7-9|.
CASSRTTGAGQPQYF
>TRBJ2-7|TRBV6-5|TRBD2
CASSYSPSGRVRSYEQYF
>TRBJ2-3|TRBV4-2|TRBD2
CASSPLAGETDTQYF
>TRBJ2-1|TRBV18|.
CASSPPGRTLYNEQFF
>TRBJ2-1|TRBV7-2|.
CASSPFLAANNEQFF
>TRBJ1-6|TRBV20-1|TRBD1
CIGQGSSYNSPLHF
>TRBJ1-2|TRBV5-5|TRBD1
CASSLADRVIGYTF